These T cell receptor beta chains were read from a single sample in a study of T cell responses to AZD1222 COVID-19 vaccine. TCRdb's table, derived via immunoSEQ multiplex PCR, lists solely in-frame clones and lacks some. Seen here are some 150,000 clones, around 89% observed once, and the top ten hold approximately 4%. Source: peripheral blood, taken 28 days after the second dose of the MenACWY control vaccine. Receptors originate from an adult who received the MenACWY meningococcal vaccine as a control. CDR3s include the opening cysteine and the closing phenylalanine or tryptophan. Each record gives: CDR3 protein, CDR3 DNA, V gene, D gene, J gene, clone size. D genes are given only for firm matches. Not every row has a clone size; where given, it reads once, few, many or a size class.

CDR3: CASSLAGVGNQPQHF
DNA: TGTGCCAGCAGTTTAGCAGGGGTTGGCAATCAGCCCCAGCATTTT
V: TRBV27
D: .
J: TRBJ1-5
size: .

CDR3: CASSYSKAGGTLSYEQYF
DNA: TGTGCCAGCAGTTACTCAAAAGCGGGAGGGACATTATCCTACGAGCAGTACTTC
V: TRBV6-2/TRBV6-3
D: TRBD2
J: TRBJ2-7
size: .

CDR3: CASSLDDRVSQYF
DNA: TGTGCCAGCAGCTTAGACGACAGGGTCTCGCAGTATTTT
V: TRBV11-2
D: TRBD1
J: TRBJ2-3
size: once

CDR3: CASTKAAGPGRVNSPLHF
DNA: TGTGCCAGCACCAAAGCGGCAGGTCCTGGGAGGGTCAATTCACCCCTCCACTTT
V: TRBV5-4
D: .
J: TRBJ1-6
size: .

CDR3: CAWTQSLLAASYEQYF
DNA: TGTGCCTGGACCCAATCCTTACTAGCGGCCTCCTACGAGCAGTACTTC
V: TRBV30
D: TRBD2
J: TRBJ2-7
size: few

CDR3: CAARGGPGELFF
DNA: TGTGCCGCCCGAGGGGGCCCCGGGGAGCTGTTTTTT
V: TRBV19
D: TRBD1
J: TRBJ2-2
size: once

CDR3: CASSEGGTDTQYF
DNA: TGCGCCAGCAGTGAGGGGGGCACAGATACGCAGTATTTT
V: TRBV10-1
D: .
J: TRBJ2-3
size: .

CDR3: CASSNRPYFSGLTYEQYF
DNA: TGTGCCAGTAGTAATCGCCCCTACTTTAGCGGGCTGACCTACGAGCAGTACTTC
V: TRBV19
D: TRBD2
J: TRBJ2-7
size: .

CDR3: CASSSGQLYNEQFF
DNA: TGTGCCAGCAGCTCCGGACAGCTCTACAATGAGCAGTTCTTC
V: TRBV7-9
D: .
J: TRBJ2-1
size: once

CDR3: CATSSPGTGSFEQYF
DNA: TGTGCCACCTCCTCTCCCGGGACAGGGAGTTTCGAGCAGTACTTC
V: TRBV19
D: TRBD1
J: TRBJ2-7
size: .

CDR3: CASSMAYEQYF
DNA: TGTGCCAGCAGCATGGCCTACGAGCAGTACTTC
V: TRBV2
D: .
J: TRBJ2-7
size: once

CDR3: CASTVGRANTEAFF
DNA: TGTGCCAGTACCGTGGGACGGGCGAACACTGAAGCTTTCTTT
V: TRBV19
D: .
J: TRBJ1-1
size: .

CDR3: CASSPLAGLAGVSTGELFF
DNA: TGCGCCAGCAGCCCCCTGGCTGGACTAGCGGGAGTGAGCACCGGGGAGCTGTTTTTT
V: TRBV5-1
D: TRBD2
J: TRBJ2-2
size: .

CDR3: CSTLRIEETQYF
DNA: TGCAGCACCCTGCGGATCGAAGAGACCCAGTACTTC
V: TRBV29-1
D: .
J: TRBJ2-5
size: .

CDR3: CSVRTGEASRQTYF
DNA: TGCAGCGTGCGGACAGGGGAGGCCTCGAGACAGACATATTTT
V: TRBV29-1
D: TRBD1
J: TRBJ1-3
size: .

CDR3: CASSVVGANTEAFF
DNA: TGTGCCAGTAGTGTCGTTGGAGCGAACACTGAAGCTTTCTTT
V: TRBV19
D: .
J: TRBJ1-1
size: .

CDR3: CASSSSAGAWDEQFF
DNA: TGTGCCAGCAGTTCCTCAGCGGGTGCTTGGGATGAGCAGTTCTTC
V: TRBV11-2
D: .
J: TRBJ2-1
size: .

CDR3: CASSEQGPSADNEQFF
DNA: TGTGCCAGCAGTGAACAGGGCCCTAGCGCAGACAATGAGCAGTTCTTC
V: TRBV2
D: .
J: TRBJ2-1
size: .

CDR3: CASSLVGQGPIAGLNTGELFF
DNA: TGTGCCAGCAGCCTAGTGGGCCAGGGACCCATAGCGGGTCTAAACACCGGGGAGCTGTTTTTT
V: TRBV6-2/TRBV6-3
D: TRBD2
J: TRBJ2-2
size: once

CDR3: CASSFTTYEQYF
DNA: TGTGCCAGCAGTTTCACCACCTACGAGCAGTACTTC
V: TRBV2
D: .
J: TRBJ2-7
size: .

CDR3: CASSQPGQLNTEAFF
DNA: TGTGCCAGCAGCCAGCCGGGACAATTGAACACTGAAGCTTTCTTT
V: TRBV28
D: .
J: TRBJ1-1
size: .

CDR3: CASSAARTSGFYEQYF
DNA: TGTGCCAGCAGTGCAGCCCGGACTAGCGGGTTCTACGAGCAGTACTTC
V: TRBV6-1
D: TRBD2
J: TRBJ2-7
size: .

CDR3: CASSSGLAGGPHGSGELFF
DNA: TGTGCCAGTAGTTCGGGACTAGCGGGAGGGCCACACGGGAGCGGGGAGCTGTTTTTT
V: TRBV19
D: TRBD2
J: TRBJ2-2
size: .